This TCR beta chain was sequenced for a study of CXCR3-negative and CXCR3-positive naive CD8 T cells. Study-level findings and limits: Researchers report that CXCR3-positive naive cells carry more hydrophobic TRB CDR3s than CXCR3-negative naive cells.

Regarding this clonotype: Its cognate antigen is unknown.

All TRB cDNA libraries came from 5' RACE performed with UMI labels. TCRdb reprocessed the 5' RACE reads; each CDR3 protein has one entry and no DNA is given. The sample data list about 63,000 distinct CDR3 sequences. The sequence came from a human donor in good health. Some clones in this sample may be carry-over from other donors' samples. The specimen sequenced was naive CXCR3+ CD8+ T cells from blood. The subset was: CD45RO-CCR7+CD27+CD95- naive CD8+ T cells expressing CXCR3 (TNR3+).

CDR3 in amino acids: CSVEGLQGTPYEQYF. This rearrangement joins TRBV29-1 to TRBJ2-7; TCRdb designates TRBD1, a call that cannot be tested without DNA. This CDR3 is 15 amino acids long. The V gene's germline CDR1 is SQVTM and CDR2 ANQGSEA.